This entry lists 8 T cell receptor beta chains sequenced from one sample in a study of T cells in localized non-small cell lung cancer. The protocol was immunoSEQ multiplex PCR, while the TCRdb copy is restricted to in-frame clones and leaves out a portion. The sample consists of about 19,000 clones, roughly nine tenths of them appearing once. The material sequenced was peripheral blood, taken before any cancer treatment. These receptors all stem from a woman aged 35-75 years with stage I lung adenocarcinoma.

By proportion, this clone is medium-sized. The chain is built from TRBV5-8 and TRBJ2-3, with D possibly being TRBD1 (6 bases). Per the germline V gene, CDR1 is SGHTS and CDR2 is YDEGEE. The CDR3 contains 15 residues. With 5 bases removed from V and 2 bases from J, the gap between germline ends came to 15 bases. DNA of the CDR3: TGTGCCAGCAGGCAAGAGAGGGGACACACAGATACGCAGTATTTT. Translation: CASRQERGHTDTQYF.

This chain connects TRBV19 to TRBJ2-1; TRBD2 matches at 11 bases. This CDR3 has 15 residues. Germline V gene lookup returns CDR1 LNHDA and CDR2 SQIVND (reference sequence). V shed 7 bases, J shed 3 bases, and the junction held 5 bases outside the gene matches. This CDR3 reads CASMLAGGFYNEQFF. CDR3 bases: TGTGCCAGTATGCTAGCGGGGGGTTTCTACAATGAGCAGTTCTTC.

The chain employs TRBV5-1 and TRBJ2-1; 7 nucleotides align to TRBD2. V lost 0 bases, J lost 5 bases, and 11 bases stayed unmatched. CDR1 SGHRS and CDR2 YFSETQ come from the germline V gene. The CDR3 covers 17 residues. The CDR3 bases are TGCGCCAGCAGCTTGGAGTCGCGGGAGTTATTAAACAATGAGCAGTTCTTC. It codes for CASSLESRELLNNEQFF.

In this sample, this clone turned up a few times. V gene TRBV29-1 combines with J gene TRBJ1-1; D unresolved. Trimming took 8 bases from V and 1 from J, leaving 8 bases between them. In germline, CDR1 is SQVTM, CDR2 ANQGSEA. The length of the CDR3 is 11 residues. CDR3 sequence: CSPSSNTEAFF. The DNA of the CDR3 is TGCAGCCCCAGTTCGAACACTGAAGCTTTCTTT.

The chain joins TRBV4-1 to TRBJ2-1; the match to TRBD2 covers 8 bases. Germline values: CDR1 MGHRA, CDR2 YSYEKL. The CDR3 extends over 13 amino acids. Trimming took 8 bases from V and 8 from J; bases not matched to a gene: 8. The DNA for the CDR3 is TGCGCCAGCTCTCGGGAGGGGTCCCATGAGCAGTTCTTC. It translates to CASSREGSHEQFF.

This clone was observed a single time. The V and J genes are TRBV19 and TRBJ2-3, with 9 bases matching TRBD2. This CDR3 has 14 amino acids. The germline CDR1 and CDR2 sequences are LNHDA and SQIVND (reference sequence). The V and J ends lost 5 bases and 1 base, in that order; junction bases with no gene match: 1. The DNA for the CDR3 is TGTGCCAGTAGTCGGACTAGCGGCACAGATACGCAGTATTTT. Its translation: CASSRTSGTDTQYF.

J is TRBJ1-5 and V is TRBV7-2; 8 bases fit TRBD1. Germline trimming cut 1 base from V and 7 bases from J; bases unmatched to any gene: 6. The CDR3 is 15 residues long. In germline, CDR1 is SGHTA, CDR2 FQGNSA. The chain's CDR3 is CASSLGGQGYQPQHF. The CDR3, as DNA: TGTGCCAGCAGCTTAGGAGGACAGGGATACCAGCCCCAGCATTTT.

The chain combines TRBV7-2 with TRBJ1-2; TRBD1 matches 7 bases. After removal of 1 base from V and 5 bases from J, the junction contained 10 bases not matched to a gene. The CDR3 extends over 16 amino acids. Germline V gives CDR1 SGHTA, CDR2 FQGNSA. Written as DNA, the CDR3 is TGTGCCAGCAGCTTAGGAGGGGTGGGCAGGGGGTATGGCTACACCTTC. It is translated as CASSLGGVGRGYGYTF.